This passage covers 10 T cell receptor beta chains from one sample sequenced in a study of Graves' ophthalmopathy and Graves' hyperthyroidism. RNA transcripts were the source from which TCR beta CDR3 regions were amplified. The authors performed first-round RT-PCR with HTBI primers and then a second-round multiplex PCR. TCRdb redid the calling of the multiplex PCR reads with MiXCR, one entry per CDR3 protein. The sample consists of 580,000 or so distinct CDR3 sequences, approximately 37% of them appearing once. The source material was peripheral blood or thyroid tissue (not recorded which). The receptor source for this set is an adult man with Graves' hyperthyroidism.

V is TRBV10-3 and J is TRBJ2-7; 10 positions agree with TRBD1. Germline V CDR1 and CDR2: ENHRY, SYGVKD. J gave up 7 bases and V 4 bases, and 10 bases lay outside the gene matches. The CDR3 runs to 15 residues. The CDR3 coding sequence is TGTGCCATCAGTGTGGGGACAGGGGTACAGAGGGAGCAGTACTTC. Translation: CAISVGTGVQREQYF.

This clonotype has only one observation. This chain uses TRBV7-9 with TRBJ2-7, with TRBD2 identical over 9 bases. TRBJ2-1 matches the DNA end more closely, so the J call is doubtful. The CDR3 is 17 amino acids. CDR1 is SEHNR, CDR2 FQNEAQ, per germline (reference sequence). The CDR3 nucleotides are TGTGCCAGCAGCTCCCCTCGACTAGCGGAAAATTACAATGAGCAGTTCTTC. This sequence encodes CASSSPRLAENYNEQFF.

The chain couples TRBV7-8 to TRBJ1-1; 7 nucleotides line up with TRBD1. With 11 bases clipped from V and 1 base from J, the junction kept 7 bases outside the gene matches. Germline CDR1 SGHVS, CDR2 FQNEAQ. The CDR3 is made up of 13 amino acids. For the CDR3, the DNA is TGTGCCCGTTTTACAGGGGAGAACACTGAAGCTTTCTTT. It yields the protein CARFTGENTEAFF.

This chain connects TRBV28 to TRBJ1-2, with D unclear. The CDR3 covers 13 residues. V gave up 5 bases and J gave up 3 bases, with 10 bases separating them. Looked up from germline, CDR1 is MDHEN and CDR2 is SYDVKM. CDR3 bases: TGTGCCAGCAGTCCCGGGATTTACTATGGCTACACCTTC. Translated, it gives CASSPGIYYGYTF.

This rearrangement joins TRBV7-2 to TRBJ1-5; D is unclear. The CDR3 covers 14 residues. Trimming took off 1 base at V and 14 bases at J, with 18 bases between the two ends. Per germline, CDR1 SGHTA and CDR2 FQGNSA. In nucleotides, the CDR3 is TGTGCCAGCAGCTTAGGAGGCGCTGTCGTCCACGAGCATTTT. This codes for CASSLGGAVVHEHF.

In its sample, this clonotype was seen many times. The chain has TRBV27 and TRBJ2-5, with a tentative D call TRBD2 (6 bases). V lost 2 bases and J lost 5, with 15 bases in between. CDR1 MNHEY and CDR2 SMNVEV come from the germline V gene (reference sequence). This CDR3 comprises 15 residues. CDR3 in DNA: TGTGCCAGCAGTTTACGTCGCGGGGCAGGGGAGACCCAGTACTTC. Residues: CASSLRRGAGETQYF.

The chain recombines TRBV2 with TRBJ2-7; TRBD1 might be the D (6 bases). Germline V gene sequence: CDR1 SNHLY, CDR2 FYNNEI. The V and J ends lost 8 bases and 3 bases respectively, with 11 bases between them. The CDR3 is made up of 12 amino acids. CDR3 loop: CASAYRDYEQYF. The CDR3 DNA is TGTGCCAGCGCCTACAGGGACTACGAGCAGTACTTC.

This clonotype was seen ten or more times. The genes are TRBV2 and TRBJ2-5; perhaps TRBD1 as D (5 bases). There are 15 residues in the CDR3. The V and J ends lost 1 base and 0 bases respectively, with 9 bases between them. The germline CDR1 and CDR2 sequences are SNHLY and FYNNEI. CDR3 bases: TGTGCCAGCAGTGAAGGACAGAAGAACCAAGAGACCCAGTACTTC. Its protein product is CASSEGQKNQETQYF.

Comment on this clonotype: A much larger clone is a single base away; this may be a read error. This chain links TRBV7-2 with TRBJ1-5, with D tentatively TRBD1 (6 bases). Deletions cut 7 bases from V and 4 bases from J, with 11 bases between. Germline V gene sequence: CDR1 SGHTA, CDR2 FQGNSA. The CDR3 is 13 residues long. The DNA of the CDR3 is TGTGCCAGCACTCATACAGGGAATCAGCCCCAGCATTTT. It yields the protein CASTHTGNQPQHF.

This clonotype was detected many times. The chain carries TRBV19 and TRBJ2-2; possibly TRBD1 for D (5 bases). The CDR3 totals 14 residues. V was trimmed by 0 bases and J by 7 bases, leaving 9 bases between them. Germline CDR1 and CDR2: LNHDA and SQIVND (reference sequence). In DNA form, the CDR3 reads TGTGCCAGTAGTATAGATGGGGCGAGCGGGGAGCTGTTTTTT. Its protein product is CASSIDGASGELFF.